The 18 T cell receptor beta chains below were found in one sample sequenced in a study of T cells of healthy individuals. Each CDR3 protein is one row after TCRdb ran MiXCR on the 5' RACE reads. This table holds 63,000 or so distinct CDR3 sequences, around 15% found once. These receptors came from a human donor in good health.

The chain employs TRBV30 and TRBJ1-1; D may be TRBD1 (6 bases). Trimming shortened V by 4 bases and J by 3 bases, and 12 bases separated the two germline ends. The germline gives CDR1 GTSNPN, CDR2 SVGIG (reference sequence). There are 13 residues in the CDR3. In nucleotides, the CDR3 is TGTGCCTGGACCCGACAGGTGGACACTGAAGCTTTCTTT. Residues: CAWTRQVDTEAFF. Filled out from reference TRBV30 and TRBJ1-1, the complete variable domain reads SQTIHQWPATLVQPVGSPLSLECTVEGTSNPNLYWYRQAAGRGLQLLFYSVGIGQISSEVPQNLSASRPQDRQFILSSKKLLLSDSGFYLCAWTRQVDTEAFFGQGTRLTVV.

The chain is built from TRBV5-1 and TRBJ2-2; weak D call: TRBD2 (7 bases). There are 16 residues in the CDR3. V was cut by 0 bases and J by 3 bases, with 12 bases left in between. CDR1 and CDR2 (germline): SGHRS, YFSETQ. CDR3 bases: TGCGCCAGCAGCTTGGCGGGGGGCCCGGACACCGGGGAGCTGTTTTTT. This codes for CASSLAGGPDTGELFF. Together with reference TRBV5-1 and TRBJ2-2, the CDR3 gives the full variable domain: KAGVTQTPRYLIKTRGQQVTLSCSPISGHRSVSWYQQTPGQGLQFLFEYFSETQRNKGNFPGRFSGRQFSNSRSEMNVSTLELGDSALYLCASSLAGGPDTGELFFGEGSRLTVL.

CDR3 DNA sequence: TGCGCCAGCAGCTTGAGGAGGATCTACGAGCAGTACTTC. Its protein is CASSLRRIYEQYF. This sequence joins TRBV5-1 and TRBJ2-7; a possible D gene is TRBD2 (5 bases). Trimming pared 1 base from V and 3 bases from J, leaving 8 bases between. Germline loops: CDR1 SGHRS, CDR2 YFSETQ. This CDR3 comprises 13 residues.

In this sample, this clonotype turned up a few times. CDR3 loop: CASSFNSLSGNTIYF. In DNA form, the CDR3 reads TGTGCCAGCAGCTTTAACAGCCTCTCTGGAAACACCATATATTTT. The rearrangement uses TRBV11-2 and TRBJ1-3; D uncertain. Trimming shortened V by 3 bases and J by 0 bases, and 9 bases separated the two germline ends. Looked up from germline, CDR1 is SGHAT and CDR2 is FQNNGV. This CDR3 spans 15 amino acids. The complete variable domain, with remaining parts taken from reference TRBV11-2 and TRBJ1-3, reads EAGVAQSPRYKIIEKRQSVAFWCNPISGHATLYWYQQILGQGPKLLIQFQNNGVVDDSQLPKDRFSAERLKGVDSTLKIQPAKLEDSAVYLCASSFNSLSGNTIYFGEGSWLTVV.

This chain joins TRBV6-2 or TRBV6-3 and TRBJ2-3; TRBD2 matches 7 bases. The CDR3 extends over 11 amino acids. V dropped 7 bases and J dropped 8; count of bases not matched to a gene: 3. Per the germline V gene, CDR1 is MNHEY and CDR2 is SVGEGT. Written as DNA, the CDR3 is TGTGCCAGCAACGGCGGGGGTACGCAGTATTTT. Translated, it gives CASNGGGTQYF.

In this sample, this clonotype turned up many times. V usage is TRBV27 and J usage is TRBJ2-1, with a tentative D call TRBD2 (6 bases). V shed 10 bases and J shed 5 bases, with 12 bases lying between them. CDR3 length: 12 residues. Germline loops: CDR1 MNHEY, CDR2 SMNVEV (reference sequence). CDR3 sequence reads: CATFTGDNEQFF. DNA for the CDR3: TGTGCCACCTTTACGGGGGACAATGAGCAGTTCTTC.

This clonotype was recorded at least ten times. CDR3 region: CASSREEGSDREQFF. CDR3 sequence (DNA): TGTGCCAGCAGCCGGGAGGAGGGTTCGGACCGTGAGCAGTTCTTC. The chain combines TRBV7-9 with TRBJ2-1, with 7 bases aligning to TRBD2. This CDR3 has 15 residues. CDR1 is SEHNR, CDR2 FQNEAQ, per germline (reference sequence). The junction had 13 bases not matched to a gene; V was cut back by 5 bases and J by 9 bases.

This clonotype was seen many times. The chain couples TRBV30 to TRBJ2-5, with a possible D match to TRBD1 (6 bases). The V end was cut by 4 bases, the J end by 5 bases, with 14 bases between. Germline assignment: CDR1 GTSNPN and CDR2 SVGIG (reference sequence). This CDR3 spans 13 amino acids. In DNA, the CDR3 is TGTGCCTGGAACGAACAGGGTGCGGAGACCCAGTACTTC. Translated: CAWNEQGAETQYF.

This clonotype was seen a handful of times. This chain joins TRBV7-2 and TRBJ2-7; D perhaps matches TRBD1 (5 bases). Germline assignment: CDR1 SGHTA and CDR2 FQGNSA. The CDR3 has 17 amino acids. V was pared by 1 base and J by 2 bases, with 18 bases between. The CDR3 DNA sequence: TGTGCCAGCAGCTTAGGCGTTGGGGCTTTCACTCCCTACGAGCAGTACTTC. Its translation: CASSLGVGAFTPYEQYF.

This clonotype was recorded many times. The chain carries TRBV6-1 and TRBJ1-1; D might be TRBD1 (5 bases). Per germline, CDR1 MNHNS and CDR2 SASEGT. Trimming took 5 bases from V and 0 from J, leaving 16 bases between them. CDR3 length equals 16 residues. The CDR3 protein is CASSPLGGRMNTEAFF. In DNA, the CDR3 is TGTGCCAGCAGTCCCTTGGGGGGAAGGATGAACACTGAAGCTTTCTTT.

The rearrangement joins TRBV7-9 to TRBJ1-2; D gene ambiguous. The CDR3 runs to 16 residues. Trimming shortened V by 3 bases and J by 0 bases, and 14 bases separated the two germline ends. Germline V gene sequence: CDR1 SEHNR, CDR2 FQNEAQ (reference sequence). The CDR3 loop reads CASSFRRMSPNYGYTF. The CDR3, as DNA: TGTGCCAGCAGCTTCCGGCGCATGTCCCCTAACTATGGCTACACCTTC.

In this sample, this clonotype turned up a few times. The rearrangement joins TRBV24-1 to TRBJ1-2; 8 bases align to TRBD1. The CDR3 covers 14 residues. Unmatched junction bases numbered 2, after V lost 3 bases and J lost 3 bases. CDR1 is KGHDR, CDR2 SFDVKD, per germline. CDR3 residues: CATSDKQGDYGYTF. CDR3 in DNA: TGTGCCACCAGTGATAAACAGGGGGACTATGGCTACACCTTC.

This clonotype was recorded at least ten times. This chain connects TRBV10-3 to TRBJ2-4; 8 bases match TRBD1. This CDR3 is built from 16 residues. Per germline, CDR1 ENHRY and CDR2 SYGVKD. The J segment lost 9 bases and the V segment lost 2 bases, leaving 12 bases of the junction unmatched. The CDR3 region is CAISEGQGKGSGIQYF. The CDR3 nucleotides are TGTGCCATCAGTGAGGGACAGGGAAAGGGTTCGGGCATTCAGTACTTC.

In this sample, this clonotype turned up a few times. This may arise from a read error, as a much more abundant clone is one base away. The V call is TRBV12-3 or TRBV12-4, the J call TRBJ1-2; no firm D call. The CDR3 runs 16 residues. CDR3 residues: CASSPSRGLSVYGYNF. The CDR3 bases are TGTGCCAGCAGTCCCAGTAGAGGCTTATCGGTCTATGGCTACAACTTC.

Remarks on this clonotype: A read error may be the cause here, since a much bigger clone is one base away. The rearrangement links TRBV6-2 or TRBV6-3 to TRBJ2-1, with TRBD2 matching over 7 bases. The CDR3 has 15 amino acids. V gave up 6 bases and J gave up 2 bases; unmatched junction bases: 7. Germline-derived CDR1 and CDR2 are MNHEY and SVGEGT. CDR3 bases: TGTGCCAGCAGACCTCTAGCGGAAACCTACAATGAGCAGTTCTTC. Translated: CASRPLAETYNEQFF.

This clonotype appeared many times. In DNA, the CDR3 is TGTGCCAGCTCACAGACTAGCGGGTTGAGCTCCTACGAGCAGTACTTC. Translated, it gives CASSQTSGLSSYEQYF. J is TRBJ2-7 and V is TRBV18; 10 bases line up with TRBD2. CDR1 and CDR2 from the germline V gene are KGHSH and LQKENI. The CDR3 is 16 residues long. Unmatched junction bases numbered 6, after V lost 4 bases and J lost 0 bases.

This clonotype appeared many times. This sequence joins TRBV6-5 and TRBJ1-6; D remains unclear. This CDR3 has 13 residues. V lost 0 bases and J 8 bases, leaving 5 bases between the germline ends. CDR1 MNHEY and CDR2 SVGAGI come from the germline V gene. CDR3 loop: CASSYSRYSPLHF. CDR3 nucleotide sequence: TGTGCCAGCAGTTACTCGAGATATTCACCCCTCCACTTT.

The chain recombines TRBV4-2 with TRBJ1-5; D is unclear. V lost 0 bases and J lost 2, with 8 bases in between. CDR1 and CDR2 (germline): LGHNA, YNFKEQ. This CDR3 is built from 15 residues. The CDR3, as DNA: TGTGCCAGCAGCCAAGATGAGGGCGGCAATCAGCCCCAGCATTTT. It yields the protein CASSQDEGGNQPQHF.